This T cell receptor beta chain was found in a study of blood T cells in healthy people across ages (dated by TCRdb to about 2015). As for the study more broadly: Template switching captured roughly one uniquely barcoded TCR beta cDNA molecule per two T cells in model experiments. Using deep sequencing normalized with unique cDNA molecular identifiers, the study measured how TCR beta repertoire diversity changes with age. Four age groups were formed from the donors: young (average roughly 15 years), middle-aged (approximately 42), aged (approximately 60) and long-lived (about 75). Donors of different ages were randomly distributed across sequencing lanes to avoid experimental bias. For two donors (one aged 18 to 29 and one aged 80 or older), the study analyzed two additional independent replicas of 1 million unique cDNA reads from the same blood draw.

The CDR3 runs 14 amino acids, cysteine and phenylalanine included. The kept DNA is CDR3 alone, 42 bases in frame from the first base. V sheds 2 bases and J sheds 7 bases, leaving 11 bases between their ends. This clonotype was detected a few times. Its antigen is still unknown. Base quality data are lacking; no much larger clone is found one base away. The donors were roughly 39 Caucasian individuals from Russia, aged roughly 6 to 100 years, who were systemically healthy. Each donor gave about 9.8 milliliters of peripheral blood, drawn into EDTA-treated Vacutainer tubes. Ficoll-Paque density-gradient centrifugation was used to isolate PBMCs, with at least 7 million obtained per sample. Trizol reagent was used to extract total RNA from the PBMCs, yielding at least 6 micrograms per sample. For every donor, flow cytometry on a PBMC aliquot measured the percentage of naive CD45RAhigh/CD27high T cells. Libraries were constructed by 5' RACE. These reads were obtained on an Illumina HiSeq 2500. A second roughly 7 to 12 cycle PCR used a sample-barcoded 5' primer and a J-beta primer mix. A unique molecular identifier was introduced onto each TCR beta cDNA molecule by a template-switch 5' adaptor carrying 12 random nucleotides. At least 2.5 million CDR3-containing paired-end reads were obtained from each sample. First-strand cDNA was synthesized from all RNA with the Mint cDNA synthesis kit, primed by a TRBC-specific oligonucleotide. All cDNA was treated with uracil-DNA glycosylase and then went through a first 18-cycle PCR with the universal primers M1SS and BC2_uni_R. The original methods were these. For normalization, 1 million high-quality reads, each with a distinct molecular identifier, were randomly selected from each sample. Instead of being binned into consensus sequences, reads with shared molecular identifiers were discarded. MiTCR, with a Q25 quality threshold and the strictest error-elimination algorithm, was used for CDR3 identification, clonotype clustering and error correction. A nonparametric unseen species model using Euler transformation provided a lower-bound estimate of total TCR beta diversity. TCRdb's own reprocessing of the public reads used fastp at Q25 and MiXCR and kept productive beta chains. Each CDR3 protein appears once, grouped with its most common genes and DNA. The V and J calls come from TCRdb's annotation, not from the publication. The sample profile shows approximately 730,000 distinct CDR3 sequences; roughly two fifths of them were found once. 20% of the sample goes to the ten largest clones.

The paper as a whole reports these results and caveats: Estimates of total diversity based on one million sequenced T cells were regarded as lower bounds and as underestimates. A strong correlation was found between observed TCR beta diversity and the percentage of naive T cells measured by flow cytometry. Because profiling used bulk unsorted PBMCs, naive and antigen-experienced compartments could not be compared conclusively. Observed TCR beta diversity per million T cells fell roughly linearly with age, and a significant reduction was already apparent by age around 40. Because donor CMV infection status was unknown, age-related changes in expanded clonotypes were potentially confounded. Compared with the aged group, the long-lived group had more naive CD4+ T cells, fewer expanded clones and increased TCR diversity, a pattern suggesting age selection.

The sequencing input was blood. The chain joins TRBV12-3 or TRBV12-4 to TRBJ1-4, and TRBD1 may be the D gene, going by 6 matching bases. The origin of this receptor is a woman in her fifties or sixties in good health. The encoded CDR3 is CASSLIRGGEKLFF. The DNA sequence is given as TGTGCCAGCAGTTTAATCAGGGGCGGTGAAAAACTGTTTTTT.